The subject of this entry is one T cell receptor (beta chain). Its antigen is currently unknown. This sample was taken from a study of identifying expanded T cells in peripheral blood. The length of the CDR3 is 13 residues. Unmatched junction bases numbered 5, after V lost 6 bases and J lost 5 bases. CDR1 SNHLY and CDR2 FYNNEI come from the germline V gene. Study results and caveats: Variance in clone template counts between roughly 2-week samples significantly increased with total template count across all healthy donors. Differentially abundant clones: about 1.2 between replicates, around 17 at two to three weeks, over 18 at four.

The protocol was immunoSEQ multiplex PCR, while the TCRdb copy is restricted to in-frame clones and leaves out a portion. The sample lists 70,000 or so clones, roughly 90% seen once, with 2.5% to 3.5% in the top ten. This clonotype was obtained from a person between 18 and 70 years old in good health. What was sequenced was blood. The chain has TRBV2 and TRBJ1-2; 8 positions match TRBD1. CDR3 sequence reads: CASRSGTGYGYTF. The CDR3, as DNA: TGTGCCAGCAGATCCGGGACAGGATATGGCTACACCTTC.